These T cell receptor beta chains were read from a single sample in a study of blood T cell repertoires in COVID-19. Using immunoSEQ multiplex PCR, the repertoire was profiled, and TCRdb retains in-frame clones only, with some absent. This table holds over 200,000 clones, approximately 86% found once. The sequenced sample consisted of PBMCs or T cells enriched from blood (not recorded which). The receptors here all came from a woman aged 25 to 39 who had been exposed to COVID-19. The CDR3 runs from the conserved cysteine through the conserved F or W. A D gene is named only where the DNA matches it firmly. Clone size appears in some rows only: once, few, many, or a class for an expanded clone.

J	D	size	V	DNA	CDR3
TRBJ2-3	TRBD2	-	TRBV5-1	TGCGCCAGCAGGGTAGCGGGGGGTAATACGCAGTATTTT	CASRVAGGNTQYF
TRBJ1-5	TRBD1	-	TRBV6-2/TRBV6-3	TGTGCCAGCAGTGATCCAACAGGGGGCAAACAGCCCCAGCATTTT	CASSDPTGGKQPQHF
TRBJ2-7	-	few	TRBV21-1	TGTGCCAGCACCCCGGCCAGGCAGGGTGAATGGGTCTACGAGCAGTACTTC	CASTPARQGEWVYEQYF
TRBJ1-3	-	-	TRBV28	TGTGCCAGCAAGGCCGGGGTCGGTGGAAACACCATATATTTT	CASKAGVGGNTIYF
TRBJ1-5	-	-	TRBV2	TGTGCCAGCAGTGAGAGGCACCTCGGTCAGCCCCAGCATTTT	CASSERHLGQPQHF
TRBJ1-6	-	few	TRBV19	TGTGCCAGTCATAGATCCCTCAATTCACCCCTCCACTTT	CASHRSLNSPLHF
TRBJ2-3	-	-	TRBV2	TGTGCCAGCAGAGACACAGTAGATACGCAGTATTTT	CASRDTVDTQYF
TRBJ1-6	-	-	TRBV19	TGTGCCAGTAGTGCCCGGGTGGATTCACCCCTCCACTTT	CASSARVDSPLHF
TRBJ2-7	TRBD2	-	TRBV27	TGTGCCAGCAGTTTATCTGGGCTAGCGGGGGGGTACTACGAGCAGTACTTC	CASSLSGLAGGYYEQYF
TRBJ2-1	-	-	TRBV7-3	TGTGCCAGCAGCCCCCAGGGAGGTGGCTACAATGAGCAGTTCTTC	CASSPQGGGYNEQFF
TRBJ2-7	TRBD1	-	TRBV5-1	TGCGCCAGCAGCTTGGCAGTGACAGGGTTTTACGAGCAGTACTTC	CASSLAVTGFYEQYF
TRBJ1-2	-	once	TRBV6-1	TGTGCCAGCAGTGAGGGATCGGTTGGGAGCTATGGCTACACCTTC	CASSEGSVGSYGYTF
TRBJ2-2	-	-	TRBV9	TGTGCCAGCAGCGTAGTAGGGGGGAACACCGGGGAGCTGTTTTTT	CASSVVGGNTGELFF
TRBJ2-2	-	-	TRBV6-1	TGTGCCAGCAGTGGTGGGGCAGCTACGAACACCGGGGAGCTGTTTTTT	CASSGGAATNTGELFF
TRBJ2-7	-	-	TRBV11-3	TGTGCCAGCAGCTTTGGCGGGGACTACGAGCAGTACTTC	CASSFGGDYEQYF
TRBJ1-3	-	-	TRBV9	TGTGCCAGCAGTCTTGGGGGGAGCTCTGGAAACACCATATATTTT	CASSLGGSSGNTIYF
TRBJ1-6	-	-	TRBV3-1/TRBV3-2	TGTGCCAGCAGCCACGGACAGTATAATTCACCCCTCCACTTT	CASSHGQYNSPLHF
TRBJ2-3	TRBD2	-	TRBV18	TGTGCCAGCTCACCTCTGGCGACTAGCGGGGGGGCTGGAGATACGCAGTATTTT	CASSPLATSGGAGDTQYF
TRBJ2-2	TRBD2	-	TRBV3-1/TRBV3-2	TGTGCCAGCAGCCACCGGGGGGGACTGAACACCGGGGAGCTGTTTTTT	CASSHRGGLNTGELFF
TRBJ1-1	-	-	TRBV6-5	TGTGCCAGCACCCTAATGGACACTGAAGCTTTCTTT	CASTLMDTEAFF
TRBJ1-1	-	-	TRBV14	TGTGCCAGCAGCCAAGAGCTCCGGGCGGGAACTGAAGCTTTCTTT	CASSQELRAGTEAFF
TRBJ1-6	-	-	TRBV7-2	TGTGCCAGCAGCTACACAGGCGACTCCTATAATTCACCCCTCCACTTT	CASSYTGDSYNSPLHF
TRBJ2-3	-	-	TRBV10-3	TGTGCCACCGCCGTGGATAGCGATACGCAGTATTTT	CATAVDSDTQYF
TRBJ2-4	-	-	TRBV19	TGTGCCAGTAGTCCAACCGCAGGGAAAAACATTCAGTACTTC	CASSPTAGKNIQYF
TRBJ1-3	-	-	TRBV2	TGTGCCAGCATAAACTCCTCTCCGGGAGCAGAAACCATATATTTT	CASINSSPGAETIYF
TRBJ1-2	-	-	TRBV5-4	TGTGCCAGCAGCTTGGGAGACAGTTTCTATGGCTACACCTTC	CASSLGDSFYGYTF
TRBJ1-6	-	-	TRBV15	TGTGCCACCAGCAGAGCTGGGAGGAATTCACCCCTCCACTTT	CATSRAGRNSPLHF
TRBJ1-5	-	few	TRBV2	TGTGCCAGCACTCTCGACACGGTCAATCAGCCCCAGCATTTT	CASTLDTVNQPQHF
TRBJ1-1	-	-	TRBV2	TGTGCCAGTAGGGGGAACACTGAAGCTTTCTTT	CASRGNTEAFF
TRBJ1-4	-	few	TRBV11-2	TGTGCCAGCAGCTTAGCTATCGGGGGACTGTTTTTT	CASSLAIGGLFF
TRBJ1-5	TRBD1	once	TRBV19	TGTGCCAGTAGTATTGGGACAGGGGGCACCTACAATCAGCCCCAGCATTTT	CASSIGTGGTYNQPQHF
TRBJ1-2	TRBD1	-	TRBV29-1	TGCAGCGGGGGACAGGGCGACTATGGCTACACCTTC	CSGGQGDYGYTF